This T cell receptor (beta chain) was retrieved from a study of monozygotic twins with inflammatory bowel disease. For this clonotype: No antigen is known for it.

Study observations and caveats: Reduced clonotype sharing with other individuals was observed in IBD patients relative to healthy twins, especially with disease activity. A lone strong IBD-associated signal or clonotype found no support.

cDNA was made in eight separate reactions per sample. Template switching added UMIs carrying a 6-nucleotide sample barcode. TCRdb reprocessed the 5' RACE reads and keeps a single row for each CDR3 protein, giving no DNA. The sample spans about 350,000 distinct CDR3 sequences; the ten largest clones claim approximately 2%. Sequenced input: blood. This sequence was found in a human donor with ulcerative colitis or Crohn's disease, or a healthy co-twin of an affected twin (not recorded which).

This chain's CDR3 is CASSLEWFGYGYTF. This rearrangement joins TRBV5-1 to TRBJ1-2. CDR3 length: 14 residues. Looked up from germline, CDR1 is SGHRS and CDR2 is YFSETQ.